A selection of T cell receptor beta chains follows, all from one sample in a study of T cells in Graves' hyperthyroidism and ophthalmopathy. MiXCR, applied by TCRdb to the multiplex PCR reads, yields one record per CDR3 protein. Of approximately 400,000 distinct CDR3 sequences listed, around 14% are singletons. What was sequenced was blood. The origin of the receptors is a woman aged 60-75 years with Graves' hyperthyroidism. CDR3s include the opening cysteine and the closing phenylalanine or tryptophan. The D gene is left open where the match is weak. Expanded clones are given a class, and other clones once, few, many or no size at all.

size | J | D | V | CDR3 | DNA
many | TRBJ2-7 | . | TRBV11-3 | CASSSRVGDEQYF | TGTGCCAGCAGCTCCAGGGTAGGCGACGAGCAGTACTTC
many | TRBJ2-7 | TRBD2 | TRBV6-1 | CASGGVTSGRYGSYEQYF | TGTGCCAGCGGAGGGGTGACTAGCGGGAGATATGGATCCTACGAGCAGTACTTC
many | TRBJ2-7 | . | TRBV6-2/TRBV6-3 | CASSSTTDGSYEQYF | TGTGCCAGCAGTTCCACTACGGACGGCTCCTACGAGCAGTACTTC
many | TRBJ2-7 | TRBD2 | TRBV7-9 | CASSRASGTYEQYF | TGTGCCAGCAGTCGTGCTAGCGGGACATACGAGCAGTACTTC
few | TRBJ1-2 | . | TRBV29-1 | CSVSIQANYGYTF | TGCAGCGTCTCGATACAGGCCAACTATGGCTACACCTTC
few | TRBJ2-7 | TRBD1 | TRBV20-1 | CSARKDRGASYEQYF | TGCAGTGCTAGAAAGGACAGGGGGGCATCCTACGAGCAGTACTTC
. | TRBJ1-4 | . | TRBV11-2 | CASSQTMTGLFF | TGTGCCAGCAGCCAAACAATGACCGGCCTGTTTTTT
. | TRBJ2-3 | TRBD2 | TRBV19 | CASSRTSGRAGATDTQYF | TGTGCCAGTAGTAGAACTAGCGGGAGGGCCGGGGCCACAGATACGCAGTATTTT
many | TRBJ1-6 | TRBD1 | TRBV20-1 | CSATLGQGDSPLHF | TGCAGCGCTACACTGGGACAGGGTGACTCACCCCTCCACTTT
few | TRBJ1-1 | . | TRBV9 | CASSSSGTEAFF | TGTGCCAGCAGCTCAAGCGGCACTGAAGCTTTCTTT
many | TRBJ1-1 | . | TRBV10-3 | CAISESRNSNTEAFF | TGTGCCATCAGTGAGTCTAGAAACTCGAACACTGAAGCTTTCTTT
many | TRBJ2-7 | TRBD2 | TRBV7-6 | CASSYREREGRGEQYF | TGTGCCAGCAGCTACCGAGAGCGGGAGGGCCGTGGGGAGCAGTACTTC
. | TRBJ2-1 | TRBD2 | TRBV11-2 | CASSLAASQETQFF | TGTGCCAGCAGCCTAGCGGCATCCCAAGAGACCCAGTTCTTC
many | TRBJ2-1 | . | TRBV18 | CASAGRDEQFF | TGTGCCAGCGCAGGCCGGGACGAGCAGTTCTTC
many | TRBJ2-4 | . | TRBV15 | CATSIGGLRNIQYF | TGTGCCACCAGCATCGGGGGGCTGAGAAACATTCAGTACTTC
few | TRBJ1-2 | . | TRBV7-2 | CASSPAWGYGYTF | TGTGCCAGCAGCCCTGCTTGGGGTTATGGCTACACCTTC
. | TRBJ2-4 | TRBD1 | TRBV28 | CASTGAGTAKNIQYF | TGTGCCAGCACCGGAGCCGGGACAGCAAAAAACATTCAGTACTTC
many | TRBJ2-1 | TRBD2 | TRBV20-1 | CSARDLAGYNEQFF | TGCAGTGCTAGAGATCTAGCGGGGTACAATGAGCAGTTCTTC
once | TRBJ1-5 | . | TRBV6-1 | CASRPGGGGGSRPQHF | TGTGCCAGCAGGCCCGGGGGGGGTGGGGGTTCTAGGCCCCAGCATTTT
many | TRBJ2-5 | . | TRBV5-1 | CASSGGGSQETQYF | TGCGCCAGCAGCGGGGGTGGGTCCCAAGAGACCCAGTACTTC
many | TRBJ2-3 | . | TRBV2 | CASSVDTSTDTQYF | TGTGCCAGCAGTGTGGACACCAGCACAGATACGCAGTATTTT
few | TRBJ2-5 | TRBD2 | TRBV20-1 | CSAQGLAGDLQYF | TGCAGTGCCCAGGGGCTAGCGGGAGATCTACAGTACTTC
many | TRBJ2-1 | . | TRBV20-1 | CSAMTSNEQFF | TGCAGTGCTATGACTAGCAATGAGCAGTTCTTC
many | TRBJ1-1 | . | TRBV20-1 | CSAVSVQGRTEAFF | TGCAGTGCGGTGTCGGTTCAGGGGCGAACTGAAGCTTTCTTT
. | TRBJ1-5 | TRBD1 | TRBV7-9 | CASSLGRDSLISNQPQHF | TGTGCCAGCAGCTTAGGCCGGGACAGTCTCATTAGCAATCAGCCCCAGCATTTT
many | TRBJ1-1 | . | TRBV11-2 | CASSRWDTEAFF | TGTGCCAGCAGCCGGTGGGACACTGAAGCTTTCTTT
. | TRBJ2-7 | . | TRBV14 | CASSQLGLKVYEQYF | TGTGCCAGCAGCCAACTAGGTCTGAAAGTCTACGAGCAGTACTTC
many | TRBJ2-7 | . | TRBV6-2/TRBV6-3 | CASSPNLRQGDFLGLAAQYF | TGTGCCAGCAGTCCCAATCTAAGACAGGGGGACTTCCTTGGACTAGCGGCGCAGTACTTC
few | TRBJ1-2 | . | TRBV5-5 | CASSYGTEKEYGYTF | TGTGCCAGCAGCTATGGGACCGAAAAGGAGTATGGCTACACCTTC
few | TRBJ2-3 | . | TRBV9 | CASSYQGAADTQYF | TGTGCCAGCAGCTACCAAGGGGCCGCAGATACGCAGTATTTT
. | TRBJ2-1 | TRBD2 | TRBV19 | CASNPLAGGLNEQFF | TGTGCCAGTAATCCACTAGCGGGAGGACTGAATGAGCAGTTCTTC
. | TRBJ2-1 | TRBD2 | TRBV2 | CASSAGLAGFYNEQFF | TGTGCCAGCAGTGCGGGACTAGCGGGATTCTACAATGAGCAGTTCTTC
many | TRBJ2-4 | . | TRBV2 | CASSQIGLTKNIQYF | TGTGCCAGCAGCCAAATCGGGTTAACCAAAAACATTCAGTACTTC
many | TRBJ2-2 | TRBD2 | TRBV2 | CASKGLAATGELFF | TGTGCCAGCAAAGGACTAGCGGCCACCGGGGAGCTGTTTTTT
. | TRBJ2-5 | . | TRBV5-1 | CASSLFRADGTQYF | TGCGCCAGCAGCTTGTTCAGGGCAGACGGGACCCAGTACTTC
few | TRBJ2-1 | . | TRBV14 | CASSQAVLYNEQFF | TGTGCCAGCAGCCAAGCAGTATTGTACAATGAGCAGTTCTTC
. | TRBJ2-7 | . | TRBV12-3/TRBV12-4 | CASSLGPRSYEQYF | TGTGCCAGCAGTTTAGGCCCCCGGTCCTACGAGCAGTACTTC
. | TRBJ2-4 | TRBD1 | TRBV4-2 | CASSPSQGTTQNIQYF | TGTGCCAGCAGCCCTTCACAGGGGACAACCCAAAACATTCAGTACTTC
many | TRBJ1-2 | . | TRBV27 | CASSPTGGGYTF | TGTGCCAGCAGCCCGACGGGCGGGGGCTACACCTTC
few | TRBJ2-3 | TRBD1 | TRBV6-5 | CASSYGQGGTDTQYF | TGTGCCAGCAGTTACGGGCAGGGGGGCACAGATACGCAGTATTTT
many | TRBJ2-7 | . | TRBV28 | CASSLEQVSYEQYF | TGTGCCAGCAGTTTGGAGCAGGTCTCCTACGAGCAGTACTTC
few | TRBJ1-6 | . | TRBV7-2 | CASSLESGLALHF | TGTGCCAGCAGCCTGGAGTCCGGTCTTGCCCTCCACTTT
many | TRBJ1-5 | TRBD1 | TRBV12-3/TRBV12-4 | CASSTDRARQPQHF | TGTGCCAGCAGTACTGACAGGGCGAGACAGCCCCAGCATTTT
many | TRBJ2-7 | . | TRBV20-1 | CSASQGRERYYEQYF | TGCAGTGCTAGTCAGGGGCGGGAGCGGTACTACGAGCAGTACTTC
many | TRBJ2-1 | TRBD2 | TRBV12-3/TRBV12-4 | CASSYGLAGYNEQFF | TGTGCCAGCAGTTACGGACTAGCGGGCTACAATGAGCAGTTCTTC
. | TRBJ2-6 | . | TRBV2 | CASRAGRGTPGANVLTF | TGTGCCAGCAGGGCGGGACGGGGAACCCCTGGGGCCAACGTCCTGACTTTC
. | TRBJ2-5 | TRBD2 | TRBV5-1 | CASSVLAGEFRETQYF | TGCGCCAGCAGCGTATTAGCGGGAGAGTTTCGAGAGACCCAGTACTTC
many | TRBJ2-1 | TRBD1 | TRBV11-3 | CASSTSGTGVNEQFF | TGTGCCAGCTCAACGTCCGGGACAGGGGTGAATGAGCAGTTCTTC
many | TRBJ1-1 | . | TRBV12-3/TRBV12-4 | CATIPGATEAFF | TGTGCCACAATTCCAGGGGCCACTGAAGCTTTCTTT
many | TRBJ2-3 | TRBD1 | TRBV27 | CASSSTGDRGRDTQYF | TGTGCCAGCAGTTCGACGGGGGACAGGGGACGAGATACGCAGTATTTT
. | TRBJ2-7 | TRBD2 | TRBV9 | CASSGSGMGYEQYF | TGTGCCAGCAGCGGGAGCGGGATGGGCTACGAGCAGTACTTC
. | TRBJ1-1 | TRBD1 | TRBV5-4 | CASSYSDRASEAFF | TGTGCCAGCAGCTATTCGGACAGGGCCTCTGAAGCTTTCTTT
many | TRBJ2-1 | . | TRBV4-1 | CASSPSSLHEQFF | TGCGCCAGCAGTCCATCCTCTCTCCATGAGCAGTTCTTC
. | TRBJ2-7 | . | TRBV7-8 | CASSLSLSLTYEQYF | TGTGCCAGCAGCTTATCACTAAGCCTAACCTACGAGCAGTACTTC
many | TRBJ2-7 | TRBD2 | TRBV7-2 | CASSRQRGMNYEQYF | TGTGCCAGCAGCAGACAGCGGGGAATGAACTACGAGCAGTACTTC
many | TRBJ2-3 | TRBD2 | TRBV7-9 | CASSSHRLAWTDTQYF | TGTGCCAGCAGCTCCCACCGACTAGCTTGGACTGATACGCAGTATTTT
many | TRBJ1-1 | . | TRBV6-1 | CASSGPGRAVEAFF | TGTGCCAGCAGTGGACCGGGAAGGGCGGTTGAAGCTTTCTTT